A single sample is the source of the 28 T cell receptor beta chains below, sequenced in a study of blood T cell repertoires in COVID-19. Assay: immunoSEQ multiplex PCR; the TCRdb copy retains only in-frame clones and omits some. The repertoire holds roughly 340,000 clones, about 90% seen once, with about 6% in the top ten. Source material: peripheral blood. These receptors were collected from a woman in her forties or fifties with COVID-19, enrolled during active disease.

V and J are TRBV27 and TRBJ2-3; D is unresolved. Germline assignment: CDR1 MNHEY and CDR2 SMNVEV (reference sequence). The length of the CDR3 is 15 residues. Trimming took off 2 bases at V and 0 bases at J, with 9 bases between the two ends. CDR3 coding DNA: TGTGCCAGCAGTTTACCCAGTGCTAGCACAGATACGCAGTATTTT. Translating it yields CASSLPSASTDTQYF.

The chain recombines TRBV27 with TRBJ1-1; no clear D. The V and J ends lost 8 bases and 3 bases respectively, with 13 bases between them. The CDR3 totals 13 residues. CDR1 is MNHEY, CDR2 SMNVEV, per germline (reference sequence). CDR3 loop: CASRGRADTEAFF. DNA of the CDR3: TGTGCCAGCCGCGGGAGGGCTGACACTGAAGCTTTCTTT.

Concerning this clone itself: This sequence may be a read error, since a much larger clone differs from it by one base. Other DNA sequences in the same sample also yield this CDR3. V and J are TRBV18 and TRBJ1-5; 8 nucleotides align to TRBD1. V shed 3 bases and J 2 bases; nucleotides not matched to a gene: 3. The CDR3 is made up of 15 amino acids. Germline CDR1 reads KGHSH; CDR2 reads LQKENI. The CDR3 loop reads CASSPDRGGNQPQHF. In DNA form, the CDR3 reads TGTGCCAGCTCACCCGACAGGGGAGGCAATCAGCCCCAGCATTTT.

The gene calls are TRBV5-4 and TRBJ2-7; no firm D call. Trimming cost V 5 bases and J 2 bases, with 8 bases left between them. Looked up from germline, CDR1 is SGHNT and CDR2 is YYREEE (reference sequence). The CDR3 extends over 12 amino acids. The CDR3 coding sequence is TGTGCCAGCAGTGAGGAAACCTACGAGCAGTACTTC. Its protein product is CASSEETYEQYF. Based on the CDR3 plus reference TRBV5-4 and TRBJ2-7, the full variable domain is ETGVTQSPTHLIKTRGQQVTLRCSSQSGHNTVSWYQQALGQGPQFIFQYYREEENGRGNFPPRFSGLQFPNYSSELNVNALELDDSALYLCASSEETYEQYFGPGTRLTVT.

The CDR3 coding sequence is TGTGCCAGCGACGACAGGGGAGGACAGCCCCAGCATTTT. This gives the protein CASDDRGGQPQHF. The chain links TRBV19 to TRBJ1-5, with 8 bases matching TRBD1. The CDR3 is made up of 13 amino acids. Germline-derived CDR1 and CDR2 are LNHDA and SQIVND (reference sequence). Losses at the gene ends were 9 bases for V and 7 bases for J; bases not matched to a gene: 8.

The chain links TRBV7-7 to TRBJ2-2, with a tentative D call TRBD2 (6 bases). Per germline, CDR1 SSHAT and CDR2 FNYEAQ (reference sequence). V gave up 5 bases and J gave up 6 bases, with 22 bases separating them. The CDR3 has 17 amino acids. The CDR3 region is CASSPVLGGDGSGELFF. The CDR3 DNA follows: TGTGCCAGCAGCCCTGTTCTCGGGGGAGATGGTTCCGGGGAGCTGTTTTTT.

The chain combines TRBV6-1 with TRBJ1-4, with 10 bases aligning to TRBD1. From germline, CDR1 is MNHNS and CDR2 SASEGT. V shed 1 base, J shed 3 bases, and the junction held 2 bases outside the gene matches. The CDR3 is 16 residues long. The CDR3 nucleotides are TGTGCCAGCAGTGAAGGACAGGGGGCTCCTAATGAAAAACTGTTTTTT. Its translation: CASSEGQGAPNEKLFF.

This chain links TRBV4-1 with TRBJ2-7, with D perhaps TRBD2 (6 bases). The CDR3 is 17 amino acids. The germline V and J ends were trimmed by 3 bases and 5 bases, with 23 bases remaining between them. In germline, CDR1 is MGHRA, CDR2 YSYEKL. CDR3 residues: CASSHLFTGTAGHEQYF. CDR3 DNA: TGCGCCAGCAGCCATTTATTTACCGGGACCGCGGGGCACGAGCAGTACTTC.

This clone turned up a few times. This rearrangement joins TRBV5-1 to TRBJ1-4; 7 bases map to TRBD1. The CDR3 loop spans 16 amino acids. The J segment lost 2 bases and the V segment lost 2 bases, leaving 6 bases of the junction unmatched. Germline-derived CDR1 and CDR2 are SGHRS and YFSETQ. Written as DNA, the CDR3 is TGCGCCAGCAGCTTAGAAACAGGGGCCACTAATGAAAAACTGTTTTTT. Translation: CASSLETGATNEKLFF.

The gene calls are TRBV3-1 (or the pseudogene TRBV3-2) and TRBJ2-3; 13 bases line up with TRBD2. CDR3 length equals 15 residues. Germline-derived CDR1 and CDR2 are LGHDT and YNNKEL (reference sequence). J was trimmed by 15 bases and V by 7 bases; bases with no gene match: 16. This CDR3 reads CASTKGGLAGLSYYF. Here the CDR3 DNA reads TGTGCCAGCACCAAAGGGGGACTAGCGGGATTGAGCTATTATTTT.

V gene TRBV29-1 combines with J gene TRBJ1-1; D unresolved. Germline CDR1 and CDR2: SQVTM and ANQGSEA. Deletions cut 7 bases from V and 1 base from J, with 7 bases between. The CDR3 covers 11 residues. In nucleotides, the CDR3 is TGCAGCGGTGGCGGGAACACTGAAGCTTTCTTT. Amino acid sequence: CSGGGNTEAFF.

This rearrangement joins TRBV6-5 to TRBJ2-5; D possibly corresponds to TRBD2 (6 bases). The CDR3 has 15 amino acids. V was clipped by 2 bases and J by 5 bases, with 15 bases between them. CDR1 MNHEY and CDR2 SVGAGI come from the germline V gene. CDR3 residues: CASSYVTGVGETQYF. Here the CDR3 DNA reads TGTGCCAGCAGTTACGTGACGGGAGTGGGGGAGACCCAGTACTTC.

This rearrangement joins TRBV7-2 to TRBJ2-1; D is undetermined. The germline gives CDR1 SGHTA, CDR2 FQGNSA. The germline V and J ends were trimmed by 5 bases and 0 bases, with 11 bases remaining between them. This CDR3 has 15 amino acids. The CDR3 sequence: CASSPPGSSYNEQFF. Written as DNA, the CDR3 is TGTGCCAGCAGCCCACCAGGTAGCTCCTACAATGAGCAGTTCTTC.

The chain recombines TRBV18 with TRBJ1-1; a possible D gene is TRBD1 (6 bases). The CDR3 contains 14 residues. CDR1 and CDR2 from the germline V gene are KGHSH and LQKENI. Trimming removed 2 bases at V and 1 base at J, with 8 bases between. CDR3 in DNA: TGTGCCAGCTCACCAGGGACATCGAACACTGAAGCTTTCTTT. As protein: CASSPGTSNTEAFF.

This chain's CDR3 is CASSWGDRETQYF. The CDR3 DNA reads as TGTGCCAGCAGCTGGGGGGACAGGGAGACCCAGTACTTC. The chain has TRBV5-6 and TRBJ2-5; TRBD1 matches at 8 bases. The CDR3 has 13 residues. The ends lost 3 bases at V and 5 bases at J; junction bases unmatched: 3. Germline-derived CDR1 and CDR2 are SGHDT and YYEEEE.

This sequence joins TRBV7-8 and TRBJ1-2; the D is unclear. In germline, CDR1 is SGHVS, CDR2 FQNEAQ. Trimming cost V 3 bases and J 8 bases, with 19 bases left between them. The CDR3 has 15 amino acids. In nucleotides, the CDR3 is TGTGCCAGCAGCTTGGGTCTAGACTACGGCAGGGGCTACACCTTC. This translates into CASSLGLDYGRGYTF.

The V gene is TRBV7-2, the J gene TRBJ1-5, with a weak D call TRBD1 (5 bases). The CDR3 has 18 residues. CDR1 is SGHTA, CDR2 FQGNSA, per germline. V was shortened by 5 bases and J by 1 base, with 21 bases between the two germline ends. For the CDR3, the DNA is TGTGCCAGCAGCCGCCCGGGTATGCGGGACGGCAGCAATCAGCCCCAGCATTTT. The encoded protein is CASSRPGMRDGSNQPQHF.

CDR3 loop: CASRGQDDLWGEQYF. CDR3 DNA sequence: TGTGCCAGCAGGGGACAGGACGACCTTTGGGGCGAGCAGTACTTC. J is TRBJ2-7 and V is TRBV27; 8 nucleotides align to TRBD1. CDR1 is MNHEY, CDR2 SMNVEV, per germline (reference sequence). The length of the CDR3 is 15 residues. The J segment lost 6 bases and the V segment lost 6 bases, leaving 13 bases of the junction unmatched.

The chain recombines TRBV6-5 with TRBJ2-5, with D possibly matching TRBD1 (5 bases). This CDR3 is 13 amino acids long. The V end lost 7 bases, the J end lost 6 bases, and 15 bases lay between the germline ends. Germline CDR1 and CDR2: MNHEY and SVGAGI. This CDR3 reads CASNDQGIQTQYF. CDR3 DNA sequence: TGTGCCAGCAACGATCAGGGTATCCAGACCCAGTACTTC.

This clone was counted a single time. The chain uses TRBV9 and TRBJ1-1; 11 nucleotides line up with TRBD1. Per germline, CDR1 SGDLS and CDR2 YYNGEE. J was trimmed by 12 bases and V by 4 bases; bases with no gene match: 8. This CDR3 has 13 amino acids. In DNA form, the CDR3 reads TGTGCCAGCAGCCTCCGGACAGGGGGCGAGACTTTCTTT. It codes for CASSLRTGGETFF.

DNA of the CDR3: TGCGCCAGCAGCTTGGAACAGCTGGCCACTGAAGCTTTCTTT. Protein: CASSLEQLATEAFF. The chain employs TRBV5-1 and TRBJ1-1; D remains unclear. There are 14 residues in the CDR3. CDR1 and CDR2 from the germline V gene are SGHRS and YFSETQ. Trimming took 0 bases from V and 4 from J, leaving 10 bases between them.

The CDR3 reads CASSLAGTGDYEQYF. In DNA, the CDR3 is TGTGCCAGCAGCTTAGCCGGGACAGGAGACTACGAGCAGTACTTC. This chain joins TRBV7-9 and TRBJ2-7, with TRBD1 identical over 8 bases. The germline V gene has CDR1 SEHNR and CDR2 FQNEAQ (reference sequence). CDR3 length: 15 residues. Trimming at V came to 0 bases and at J to 3 bases, leaving 4 bases not matched to a gene.

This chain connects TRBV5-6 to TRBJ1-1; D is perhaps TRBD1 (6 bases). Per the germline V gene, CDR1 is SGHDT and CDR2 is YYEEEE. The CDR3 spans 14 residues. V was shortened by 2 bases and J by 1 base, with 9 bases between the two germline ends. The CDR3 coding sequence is TGTGCCAGCAGCTTTGGGACAAAGAACACTGAAGCTTTCTTT. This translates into CASSFGTKNTEAFF.

The CDR3 DNA reads TGTGCCATCAGTGAGTCGACTAGCGGGGGCCTCAAAGATACGCAGTATTTT. It yields the protein CAISESTSGGLKDTQYF. The chain carries TRBV10-3 and TRBJ2-3; the match to TRBD2 covers 12 bases. The V and J ends lost 0 bases and 5 bases, in that order; junction bases with no gene match: 6. Germline V gives CDR1 ENHRY, CDR2 SYGVKD. CDR3 length: 17 amino acids.

The CDR3 is CASSLWQGSYEQFF. DNA for the CDR3: TGTGCCAGCAGTTTATGGCAGGGTTCATATGAGCAGTTCTTC. The chain links TRBV27 to TRBJ2-1; possibly TRBD1 for D (5 bases). The V and J ends lost 1 base and 8 bases respectively, with 12 bases between them. The CDR3 covers 14 residues. The germline CDR1 and CDR2 sequences are MNHEY and SMNVEV (reference sequence).

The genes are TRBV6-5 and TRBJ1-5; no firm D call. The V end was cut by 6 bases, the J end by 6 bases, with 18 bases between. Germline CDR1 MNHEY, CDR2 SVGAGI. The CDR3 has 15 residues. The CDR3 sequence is CASSPDSLGSQPQHF. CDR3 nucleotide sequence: TGTGCCAGCAGCCCGGACTCTTTAGGGAGTCAGCCCCAGCATTTT.

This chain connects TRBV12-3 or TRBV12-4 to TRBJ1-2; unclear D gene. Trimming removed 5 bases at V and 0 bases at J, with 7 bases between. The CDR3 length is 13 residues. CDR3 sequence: CASSTHSNYGYTF. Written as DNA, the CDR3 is TGTGCCAGCAGTACTCACTCTAACTATGGCTACACCTTC.

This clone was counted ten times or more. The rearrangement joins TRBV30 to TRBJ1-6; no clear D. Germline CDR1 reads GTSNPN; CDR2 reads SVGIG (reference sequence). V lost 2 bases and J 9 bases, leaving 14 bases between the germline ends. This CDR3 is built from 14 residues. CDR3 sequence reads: CAWSTPPQSSPLHF. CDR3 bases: TGTGCCTGGAGTACACCTCCCCAAAGTTCACCCCTCCACTTT.